This note documents a single T cell receptor beta chain sequence. These data are taken from a study of blood T cell repertoires in COVID-19. In the study overall: The study drew acute and convalescent COVID-19 samples from the United States, Italy and Spain. PBMCs, B-cell-depleted T cells, or T cells provided the cDNA or gDNA that made up the material.

V lost 1 base, J lost 10 bases, and 11 bases lay in between. Germline CDR1 reads SNHLY; CDR2 reads FYNNEI. CDR3 length equals 13 residues. How the authors handled the data: Amplification of reference gene primers was used by the study to estimate nucleated cell counts. The table came from immunoSEQ multiplex PCR; TCRdb's copy has only in-frame clones and leaves some out. D and trimming come from the DNA, and the V and J calls and clone size come from that table. The repertoire holds about 210,000 clones, with roughly 80% as singletons. This TCR was sampled from a woman in her seventies with acute or convalescent COVID-19. Input material: peripheral blood. The chain recombines TRBV2 with TRBJ2-1, with TRBD2 as a possible D gene (5 bases). The CDR3 coding sequence is TGTGCCAGCAGTGAAGGTGTCGGGGTGGAGCAGTTCTTC. Its protein product is CASSEGVGVEQFF.